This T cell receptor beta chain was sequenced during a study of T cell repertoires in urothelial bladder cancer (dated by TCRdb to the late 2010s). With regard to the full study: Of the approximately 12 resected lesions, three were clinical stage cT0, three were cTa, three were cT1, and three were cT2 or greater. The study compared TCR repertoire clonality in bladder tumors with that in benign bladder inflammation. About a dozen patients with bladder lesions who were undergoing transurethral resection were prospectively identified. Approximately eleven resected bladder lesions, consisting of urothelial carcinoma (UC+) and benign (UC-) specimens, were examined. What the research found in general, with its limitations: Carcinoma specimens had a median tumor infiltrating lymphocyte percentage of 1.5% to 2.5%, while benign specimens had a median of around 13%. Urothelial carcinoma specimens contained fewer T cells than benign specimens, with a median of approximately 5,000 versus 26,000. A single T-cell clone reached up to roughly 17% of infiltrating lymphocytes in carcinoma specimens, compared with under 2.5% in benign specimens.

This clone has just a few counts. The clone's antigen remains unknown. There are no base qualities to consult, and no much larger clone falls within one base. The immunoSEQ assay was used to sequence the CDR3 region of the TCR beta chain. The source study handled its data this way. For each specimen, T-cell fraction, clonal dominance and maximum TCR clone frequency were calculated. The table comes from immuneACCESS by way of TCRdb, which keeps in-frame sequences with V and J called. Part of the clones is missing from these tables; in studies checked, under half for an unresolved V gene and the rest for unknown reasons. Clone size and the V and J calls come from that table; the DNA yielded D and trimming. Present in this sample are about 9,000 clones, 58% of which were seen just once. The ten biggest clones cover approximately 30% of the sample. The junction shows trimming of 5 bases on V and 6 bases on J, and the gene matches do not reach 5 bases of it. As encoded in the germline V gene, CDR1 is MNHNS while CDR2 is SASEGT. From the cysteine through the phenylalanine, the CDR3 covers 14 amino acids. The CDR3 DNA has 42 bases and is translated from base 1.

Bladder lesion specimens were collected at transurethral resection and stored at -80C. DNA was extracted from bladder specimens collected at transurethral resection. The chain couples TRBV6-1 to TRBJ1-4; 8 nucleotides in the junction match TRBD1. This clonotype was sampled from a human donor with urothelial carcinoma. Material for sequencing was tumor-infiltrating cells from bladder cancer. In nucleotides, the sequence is TGTGCCAGCAGTTCCAGGGGGCAGGATGAAAAACTGTTTTTT. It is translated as CASSSRGQDEKLFF.